This TCR beta chain comes out of a study of blood T cells in healthy people across ages. As to this clonotype: What it binds is not known. A read error may account for a junction end that differs from germline.

Primed by a sample-barcoded 5' primer and a J-beta primer mix, a second PCR proceeded for roughly 7 to 11 cycles. MiXCR, run by TCRdb on the 5' RACE reads, gives a single entry per CDR3 protein. The table includes about a million distinct CDR3 sequences, more than 30% detected once. General study points: Per-million-T-cell TCR beta diversity fell roughly linearly with age.

Per sample, a minimum of 6.5 million PBMCs were isolated. Total RNA was extracted at no less than 5.5 micrograms per sample. The CDR3 contains 17 residues. The germline CDR1 and CDR2 sequences are MNHNS and SASEGT. V is TRBV6-1 and J is TRBJ2-3; 8 bases align to TRBD2. The material sequenced was blood. This TCR was recovered from a man younger than 35 in good health. The DNA for the CDR3 is TGTGCCAGCAGTCCGACAGCGGGGGAGTTTAGCACAGATACGCGGTATTTT. Its protein is CASSPTAGEFSTDTRYF.